The 32 T cell receptor beta chains presented below share a single source sample, sequenced in a study of cytomegalovirus exposure and HLA in healthy donors. Amplification used 60 Vbeta primers and 13 Jbeta primers. Sequencing was performed with immunoSEQ multiplex PCR; in TCRdb, only in-frame clones are kept and a portion is missing. The sample holds about 160,000 clones; around 79% are singletons and the top ten take 2% to 3%. Sequences were obtained from PBMCs. The source is a woman between 40 and 55 years old in good health and CMV-seropositive.

The chain carries TRBV5-1 and TRBJ1-4; D perhaps matches TRBD1 (6 bases). This CDR3 is built from 15 residues. The V end lost 3 bases, the J end lost 8 bases, and 17 bases lay between the germline ends. Germline CDR1 and CDR2: SGHRS and YFSETQ. CDR3 amino acids: CASSSQGTSKEKLFF. The CDR3 bases are TGCGCCAGCAGCTCTCAGGGGACCTCGAAGGAAAAACTGTTTTTT. The full variable domain, with the rest looked up from reference TRBV5-1 and TRBJ1-4, is KAGVTQTPRYLIKTRGQQVTLSCSPISGHRSVSWYQQTPGQGLQFLFEYFSETQRNKGNFPGRFSGRQFSNSRSEMNVSTLELGDSALYLCASSSQGTSKEKLFFGSGTQLSVL.

V is TRBV30 and J is TRBJ2-7, with a weak D call TRBD1 (5 bases). The germline V gene has CDR1 GTSNPN and CDR2 SVGIG (reference sequence). The CDR3 extends over 12 amino acids. Trimming removed 1 base at V and 6 bases at J, with 10 bases between. DNA of the CDR3: TGTGCCTGGAGTGCAGGGTTTGGCGAGCAGTACTTC. Translating it yields CAWSAGFGEQYF. Full variable domain (remainder filled in from reference TRBV30 and TRBJ2-7): SQTIHQWPATLVQPVGSPLSLECTVEGTSNPNLYWYRQAAGRGLQLLFYSVGIGQISSEVPQNLSASRPQDRQFILSSKKLLLSDSGFYLCAWSAGFGEQYFGPGTRLTVT.

The CDR3 here is CASSSTGQGDQETQYF. CDR3 bases: TGTGCCAGCAGCTCGACGGGACAGGGCGACCAAGAGACCCAGTACTTC. The V and J genes are TRBV5-6 and TRBJ2-5; TRBD1 agrees at 9 bases. The germline V gene has CDR1 SGHDT and CDR2 YYEEEE. V shed 3 bases and J 0 bases; nucleotides not matched to a gene: 6. The CDR3 covers 16 residues.

The gene calls are TRBV5-1 and TRBJ2-2, with 9 bases aligning to TRBD2. The ends lost 0 bases at V and 5 bases at J; junction bases unmatched: 5. Germline-derived CDR1 and CDR2 are SGHRS and YFSETQ. The CDR3 is made up of 16 amino acids. This CDR3 is CASSLGLAGRTGELFF. The DNA for the CDR3 is TGCGCCAGCAGCTTGGGTCTAGCGGGGAGAACCGGGGAGCTGTTTTTT.

This chain joins TRBV28 and TRBJ2-5; 12 bases match TRBD2. The DNA end lines up better with TRBJ2-7; the J call may be wrong. The CDR3 contains 15 residues. The germline V gene encodes CDR1 MDHEN and CDR2 SYDVKM. The CDR3 loop is CASSRGLAGLYEQYF. The CDR3 DNA follows: TGTGCCAGCAGTCGCGGACTAGCGGGATTGTACGAGCAGTACTTC.

The chain couples TRBV6-5 to TRBJ2-7; 12 bases map to TRBD2. Germline CDR1 and CDR2: MNHEY and SVGAGI. The CDR3 is 15 amino acids. The J segment lost 7 bases and the V segment lost 0 bases, leaving 4 bases of the junction unmatched. Here the CDR3 reads CASSYSLAGGYEQYF. The CDR3 region has the DNA TGTGCCAGCAGTTACTCACTAGCGGGAGGATATGAGCAGTACTTC.

This chain uses TRBV2 with TRBJ2-4; 9 bases match TRBD2. The CDR3 extends over 14 amino acids. The V and J ends lost 2 bases and 7 bases, in that order; junction bases with no gene match: 3. Germline CDR1 is SNHLY and CDR2 is FYNNEI. Here the CDR3 DNA reads TGTGCCAGCAGTGAAAGGGCGGGAGGGAACATTCAGTACTTC. Its translation: CASSERAGGNIQYF.

The chain recombines TRBV5-1 with TRBJ1-6; D may be TRBD1 (6 bases). Germline-derived CDR1 and CDR2 are SGHRS and YFSETQ. V shed 0 bases and J shed 10 bases, with 14 bases lying between them. The CDR3 runs to 15 residues. The DNA for the CDR3 is TGCGCCAGCAGCTTGGCCGGCAGGGGAAACTCACCCCTCCACTTT. As protein: CASSLAGRGNSPLHF.

About this clone itself: One junction end does not reproduce the germline sequence, and a read error may be involved. This chain connects TRBV11-2 to TRBJ2-7; the D gene is possibly TRBD1 (5 bases). The CDR3 extends over 13 amino acids. Germline CDR1 and CDR2: SGHAT and FQNNGV. CDR3 residues: CACRNTQGYEQYF. The CDR3 DNA reads as TGTGCCTGCAGGAACACCCAGGGCTACGAGCAGTACTTC.

There are a few counts of this clone. The rearrangement joins TRBV30 to TRBJ1-1; D perhaps matches TRBD1 (5 bases). Germline CDR1 GTSNPN, CDR2 SVGIG (reference sequence). This CDR3 is built from 12 residues. Deletions cut 5 bases from V and 7 bases from J, with 14 bases between. As DNA, the CDR3 is TGTGCCTGGCTTCCCTTCGACAGTGAAGCTTTCTTT. This translates into CAWLPFDSEAFF.

This rearrangement joins TRBV2 to TRBJ1-5; D uncertain. Germline CDR1 and CDR2: SNHLY and FYNNEI. Trimming cost V 8 bases and J 6 bases, with 14 bases left between them. This CDR3 has 13 residues. CDR3 coding DNA: TGTGCCAGCCCTACCCCTTTCGGTCAGCCCCAGCATTTT. Translation gives CASPTPFGQPQHF. Full variable domain (missing parts from reference TRBV2 and TRBJ1-5): EPEVTQTPSHQVTQMGQEVILRCVPISNHLYFYWYRQILGQKVEFLVSFYNNEISEKSEIFDDQFSVERPDGSNFTLKIRSTKLEDSAMYFCASPTPFGQPQHFGDGTRLSIL.

This chain connects TRBV7-8 to TRBJ1-4; no definite D call. The CDR3 loop spans 15 amino acids. Germline-derived CDR1 and CDR2 are SGHVS and FQNEAQ. The V end lost 5 bases, the J end lost 6 bases, and 16 bases lay between the germline ends. Here the CDR3 reads CASSPSLRSDEKLFF. CDR3 DNA: TGTGCCAGCAGCCCTAGCCTGAGGAGCGATGAAAAACTGTTTTTT. Variable domain in full (rest from reference TRBV7-8 and TRBJ1-4): GAGVSQSPRYKVAKRGQDVALRCDPISGHVSLFWYQQALGQGPEFLTYFQNEAQLDKSGLPSDRFFAERPEGSVSTLKIQRTQQEDSAVYLCASSPSLRSDEKLFFGSGTQLSVL.

This clone was counted between two and nine times. The chain links TRBV28 to TRBJ2-6; D call uncertain. The germline gives CDR1 MDHEN, CDR2 SYDVKM. The CDR3 runs to 15 residues. Between the trimmed V and J ends, which lost 6 bases and 1 base, there was a span of 10 bases. CDR3 sequence: CASSFSLSGANVLTF. The DNA of the CDR3 is TGTGCCAGCAGCTTTAGTTTGTCTGGGGCCAACGTCCTGACTTTC.

V and J are TRBV19 and TRBJ2-4, with D hard to call. Germline V lookup: CDR1 LNHDA, CDR2 SQIVND (reference sequence). Trimming took off 4 bases at V and 4 bases at J, with 14 bases between the two ends. This CDR3 is built from 15 residues. The CDR3 region is CASSTDKKEKNIQYF. The DNA for the CDR3 is TGTGCCAGTAGTACCGACAAAAAAGAGAAAAACATTCAGTACTTC.

This chain connects TRBV28 to TRBJ1-5, with a tentative D call TRBD1 (5 bases). V lost 4 bases, J lost 5 bases, and 18 bases lay in between. CDR1 and CDR2 from the germline V gene are MDHEN and SYDVKM. The CDR3 runs 16 residues. CDR3 amino acids: CASSSISQGVHQPQHF. In DNA, the CDR3 is TGTGCCAGCAGTTCTATCTCTCAGGGTGTCCATCAGCCCCAGCATTTT. Full variable domain (remainder filled in from reference TRBV28 and TRBJ1-5): DVKVTQSSRYLVKRTGEKVFLECVQDMDHENMFWYRQDPGLGLRLIYFSYDVKMKEKGDIPEGYSVSREKKERFSLILESASTNQTSMYLCASSSISQGVHQPQHFGDGTRLSIL.

This chain links TRBV6-5 with TRBJ2-1; 9 bases agree with TRBD2. The V gene's germline CDR1 is MNHEY and CDR2 SVGAGI. Trimming cost V 2 bases and J 8 bases; bases outside gene matches: 10. The length of the CDR3 is 16 residues. As DNA, the CDR3 is TGTGCCAGCAGTTACGTGGCGGGAGGGTCTCAGGATGAGCAGTTCTTC. This gives the protein CASSYVAGGSQDEQFF.

This chain links TRBV7-9 with TRBJ2-2; D ambiguous. The germline CDR1 and CDR2 sequences are SEHNR and FQNEAQ (reference sequence). The V end was cut by 5 bases, the J end by 7 bases, with 8 bases between. This CDR3 contains 12 residues. The CDR3 DNA follows: TGTGCCAGCAGCCGCGGTGGCGGGGAGCTGTTTTTT. This sequence encodes CASSRGGGELFF.

A few counts support this clone. The chain is built from TRBV29-1 and TRBJ2-5, with 12 bases identical to TRBD2. Per germline, CDR1 SQVTM and CDR2 ANQGSEA. There are 15 residues in the CDR3. The J segment lost 5 bases and the V segment lost 3 bases, leaving 7 bases of the junction unmatched. CDR3 sequence: CSVDRLAGATETQYF. CDR3 DNA: TGCAGCGTTGACAGACTAGCGGGAGCGACGGAGACCCAGTACTTC.

This chain connects TRBV11-3 to TRBJ2-5; TRBD2 matches at 13 bases. Trimming cost V 5 bases and J 4 bases; bases outside gene matches: 4. Germline CDR1 is SGHNT and CDR2 is YENEEA. The CDR3 contains 15 residues. This CDR3 reads CASSLGLAGAETQYF. CDR3 sequence (DNA): TGTGCCAGCAGCCTTGGACTAGCGGGAGCAGAGACCCAGTACTTC.

This chain joins TRBV19 and TRBJ1-1; TRBD1 matches 7 bases. Germline V gives CDR1 LNHDA, CDR2 SQIVND (reference sequence). V was clipped by 8 bases and J by 4 bases; unmatched bases: 10. The CDR3 runs to 14 residues. The CDR3 is CASGIQGVGTEAFF. The DNA for the CDR3 is TGTGCCAGTGGCATTCAGGGGGTTGGCACTGAAGCTTTCTTT. Drawing the rest from reference TRBV19 and TRBJ1-1, the complete variable domain is DGGITQSPKYLFRKEGQNVTLSCEQNLNHDAMYWYRQDPGQGLRLIYYSQIVNDFQKGDIAEGYSVSREKKESFPLTVTSAQKNPTAFYLCASGIQGVGTEAFFGQGTRLTVV.

V gene TRBV11-2 combines with J gene TRBJ2-1, with 7 nucleotides matching TRBD2. The CDR3 loop spans 14 amino acids. J gave up 7 bases and V 1 base, and 4 bases lay outside the gene matches. Germline V CDR1 and CDR2: SGHAT, FQNNGV. CDR3: CASSLVGGINEQFF. CDR3 DNA sequence: TGTGCCAGCAGCTTAGTGGGAGGGATTAATGAGCAGTTCTTC.

The sample holds one count of this clone. The chain joins TRBV6-1 to TRBJ2-7; 7 bases line up with TRBD1. CDR1 and CDR2 (germline): MNHNS, SASEGT. V trimming: 7 bases; J trimming: 2 bases; junction bases outside the gene matches: 11. The CDR3 extends over 15 amino acids. The CDR3 is CASIGGQPKTYEQYF. The CDR3 nucleotides are TGTGCCAGCATTGGGGGACAGCCAAAAACCTACGAGCAGTACTTC.

This clone is a singleton in its sample. The chain employs TRBV7-9 and TRBJ1-2; D is uncertain. This CDR3 region has 12 residues. The germline gives CDR1 SEHNR, CDR2 FQNEAQ (reference sequence). Deletions cut 1 base from V and 8 bases from J, with 8 bases between. CDR3 nucleotides: TGTGCCAGCAGCTTAGATACGGGAGGCTACACCTTC. Translated, it gives CASSLDTGGYTF. Complete variable domain (other parts from reference TRBV7-9 and TRBJ1-2): DTGVSQNPRHKITKRGQNVTFRCDPISEHNRLYWYRQTLGQGPEFLTYFQNEAQLEKSRLLSDRFSAERPKGSFSTLEIQRTEQGDSAMYLCASSLDTGGYTFGSGTRLTVV.

V and J are TRBV7-9 and TRBJ1-4; 10 bases map to TRBD1. Germline trimming cut 4 bases from V and 6 bases from J; bases unmatched to any gene: 5. The V gene's germline CDR1 is SEHNR and CDR2 FQNEAQ (reference sequence). This CDR3 has 15 amino acids. CDR3 DNA: TGTGCCAGCAGCTCCCGGGACAGGGGAGATGAAAAACTGTTTTTT. This gives the protein CASSSRDRGDEKLFF.

V gene TRBV14 combines with J gene TRBJ1-1, with D unclear. The germline V gene has CDR1 SGHDN and CDR2 FVKESK. The CDR3 is 13 residues long. V lost 0 bases to trimming and J lost 8 bases, with 10 bases between them. Here the CDR3 reads CASSQDPRGEAFF. The CDR3 nucleotides are TGTGCCAGCAGCCAAGATCCACGCGGGGAAGCTTTCTTT.

The rearrangement uses TRBV6-5 and TRBJ1-1; 8 bases map to TRBD1. The ends lost 5 bases at V and 4 bases at J; junction bases unmatched: 9. Germline CDR1 is MNHEY and CDR2 is SVGAGI. The CDR3 contains 15 residues. CDR3 in amino acids: CASSTSGGVVTEAFF. DNA for the CDR3: TGTGCCAGCAGTACCTCAGGGGGCGTAGTCACTGAAGCTTTCTTT.

This clone was observed a handful of times. This chain links TRBV19 with TRBJ1-2; D gene uncertain. V was shortened by 7 bases and J by 0 bases, with 12 bases between the two germline ends. CDR3 length: 14 residues. CDR1 and CDR2 from the germline V gene are LNHDA and SQIVND (reference sequence). CDR3 in amino acids: CASTLGQPNYGYTF. Written as DNA, the CDR3 is TGTGCCAGTACCCTAGGCCAGCCTAACTATGGCTACACCTTC. Using reference TRBV19 and TRBJ1-2 for the parts outside the CDR3, the full variable domain is DGGITQSPKYLFRKEGQNVTLSCEQNLNHDAMYWYRQDPGQGLRLIYYSQIVNDFQKGDIAEGYSVSREKKESFPLTVTSAQKNPTAFYLCASTLGQPNYGYTFGSGTRLTVV.

This clone was seen only once. The rearrangement links TRBV28 to TRBJ1-4; possibly TRBD1 for D (6 bases). This CDR3 has 15 amino acids. From germline, CDR1 is MDHEN and CDR2 SYDVKM. Trimming shortened V by 3 bases and J by 8 bases, and 16 bases separated the two germline ends. This chain's CDR3 is CASSFRRGLGEKLFF. The CDR3 region has the DNA TGTGCCAGCAGTTTTCGTAGGGGGTTAGGGGAAAAACTGTTTTTT.

The chain is built from TRBV5-4 and TRBJ2-3; 8 nucleotides match TRBD1. Germline CDR1 and CDR2: SGHNT and YYREEE (reference sequence). V lost 2 bases, J lost 5 bases, and 7 bases stayed unmatched. The CDR3 is 15 residues long. The CDR3 nucleotides read TGTGCCAGCAGCTTTCAGGGGGCCGGGGAAGATACGCAGTATTTT. The encoded protein is CASSFQGAGEDTQYF.

J is TRBJ2-1 and V is TRBV10-1; TRBD1 might be the D (5 bases). The CDR3 spans 16 residues. V gave up 0 bases and J gave up 5 bases, with 14 bases separating them. CDR1 is WNHNN and CDR2 is SYGVQD in the germline V gene (reference sequence). Here the CDR3 DNA reads TGCGCCAGCAGTGAGTCCGGCAGGGTAAGGGACAATGAGCAGTTCTTC. This gives the protein CASSESGRVRDNEQFF.

The DNA of the CDR3 is TGCAGCGGTTCTACCGGGACAGGGGCCCACGAGCAGTACTTC. Protein product: CSGSTGTGAHEQYF. V is TRBV29-1 and J is TRBJ2-7; 10 nucleotides align to TRBD1. V shed 7 bases, J shed 5 bases, and the junction held 11 bases outside the gene matches. This CDR3 region has 14 residues. The germline V gene encodes CDR1 SQVTM and CDR2 ANQGSEA.

V usage is TRBV4-3 and J usage is TRBJ1-2; 7 positions agree with TRBD1. The germline gives CDR1 LGHNA, CDR2 YSLEER. V gave up 4 bases and J gave up 3 bases; unmatched junction bases: 5. The CDR3 consists of 14 residues. The chain's CDR3 is CASSPQQGYYGYTF. The CDR3 DNA sequence: TGCGCCAGCAGCCCACAACAGGGGTACTATGGCTACACCTTC.